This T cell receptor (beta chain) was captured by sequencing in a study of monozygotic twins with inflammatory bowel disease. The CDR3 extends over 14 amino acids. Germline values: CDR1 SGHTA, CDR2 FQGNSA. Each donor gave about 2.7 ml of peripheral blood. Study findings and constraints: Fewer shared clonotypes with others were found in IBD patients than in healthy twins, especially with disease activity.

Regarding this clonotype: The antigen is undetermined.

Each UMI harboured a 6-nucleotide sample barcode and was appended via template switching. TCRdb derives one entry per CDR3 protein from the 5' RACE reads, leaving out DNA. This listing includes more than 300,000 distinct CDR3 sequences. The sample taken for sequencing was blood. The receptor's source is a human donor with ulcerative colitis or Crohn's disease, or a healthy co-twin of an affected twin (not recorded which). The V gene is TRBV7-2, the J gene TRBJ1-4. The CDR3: CASSQLTTNEKLFF.